The 6 T cell receptor beta chains listed next were all sequenced from one sample in a study of cytomegalovirus exposure and HLA in healthy donors. Both 60 Vbeta primers and 13 Jbeta primers went into the PCR. Profiled with immunoSEQ multiplex PCR; TCRdb holds only in-frame clones, not every one. The repertoire holds about 170,000 clones, with around 75% as singletons. The specimen sequenced was PBMCs. Receptor source: a male donor in good health and CMV-seronegative.

The V call is TRBV2, the J call TRBJ1-4; TRBD1 matches 12 bases. The CDR3 is 15 residues long. Trimming took 6 bases from V and 6 from J; bases not matched to a gene: 5. Germline CDR1 reads SNHLY; CDR2 reads FYNNEI. In DNA form, the CDR3 reads TGTGCCAGCAGCCGGGACAGGGGGCTGGATGAAAAACTGTTTTTT. It yields the protein CASSRDRGLDEKLFF.

The J gene is TRBJ1-1, the V gene TRBV9; D gene ambiguous. V was trimmed by 3 bases and J by 3 bases, leaving 6 bases between them. Germline V gene lookup returns CDR1 SGDLS and CDR2 YYNGEE. This CDR3 is built from 12 residues. In DNA form, the CDR3 reads TGTGCCAGCAGCGCGACACACACTGAAGCTTTCTTT. Translation: CASSATHTEAFF.

The chain is built from TRBV7-9 and TRBJ1-2, with TRBD1 identical over 8 bases. This CDR3 contains 15 residues. The germline V gene encodes CDR1 SEHNR and CDR2 FQNEAQ (reference sequence). Losses at the gene ends were 3 bases for V and 4 bases for J; bases not matched to a gene: 7. The CDR3 bases are TGTGCCAGCAGCTTCGTGCAGGGGGCTGCCTATGGCTACACCTTC. This gives the protein CASSFVQGAAYGYTF.

This rearrangement joins TRBV4-3 to TRBJ2-1; TRBD2 matches 7 bases. This CDR3 has 16 amino acids. Germline V gene lookup returns CDR1 LGHNA and CDR2 YSLEER. V shed 4 bases and J 0 bases; nucleotides not matched to a gene: 6. In DNA form, the CDR3 reads TGCGCCAGCAGCCCGGGAGCTAGCGGCTCCTACAATGAGCAGTTCTTC. Protein product: CASSPGASGSYNEQFF.

The chain is built from TRBV5-1 and TRBJ1-2; D possibly corresponds to TRBD1 (5 bases). Germline CDR1 and CDR2: SGHRS and YFSETQ. The CDR3 consists of 13 residues. V was trimmed by 3 bases and J by 2 bases, leaving 8 bases between them. The CDR3 nucleotides read TGCGCCAGCAGCTCAACAGGAAACTATGGCTACACCTTC. This sequence encodes CASSSTGNYGYTF.

J is TRBJ2-1 and V is TRBV30; 7 bases fit TRBD1. The CDR3 extends over 11 amino acids. CDR1 and CDR2 from the germline V gene are GTSNPN and SVGIG (reference sequence). Trimming at V came to 5 bases and at J to 12 bases, leaving 7 bases not matched to a gene. The CDR3 loop reads CAWGQARGQFF. The CDR3 nucleotides are TGTGCCTGGGGACAGGCCCGAGGGCAGTTCTTC.